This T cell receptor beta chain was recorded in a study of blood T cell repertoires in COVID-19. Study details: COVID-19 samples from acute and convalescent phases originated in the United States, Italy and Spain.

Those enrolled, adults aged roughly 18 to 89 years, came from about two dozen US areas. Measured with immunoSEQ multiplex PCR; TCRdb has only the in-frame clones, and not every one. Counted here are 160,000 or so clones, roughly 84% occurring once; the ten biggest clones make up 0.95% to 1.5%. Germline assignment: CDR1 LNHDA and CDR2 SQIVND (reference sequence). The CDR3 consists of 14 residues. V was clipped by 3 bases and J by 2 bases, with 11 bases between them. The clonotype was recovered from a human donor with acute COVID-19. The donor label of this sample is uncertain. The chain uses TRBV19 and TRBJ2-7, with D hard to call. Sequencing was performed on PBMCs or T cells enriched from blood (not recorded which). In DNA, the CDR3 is TGTGCCAGTAGTATTGGTGGCAGTACCTACGAGCAGTACTTC. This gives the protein CASSIGGSTYEQYF.